These 11 T cell receptor beta chains were all obtained from the same sample, sequenced in a study of blood T cell repertoires in COVID-19. The table came from immunoSEQ multiplex PCR; TCRdb's copy has only in-frame clones and leaves some out. The sample lists about 160,000 clones, nearly 80% occurring once. Sequenced sample: peripheral blood. The receptors here all came from a woman over 75 with acute or convalescent COVID-19.

The chain is built from TRBV7-2 and TRBJ1-4; D perhaps matches TRBD1 (6 bases). Deletions cut 5 bases from V and 5 bases from J, with 15 bases between. CDR1 is SGHTA, CDR2 FQGNSA, per germline. CDR3 length equals 15 residues. The CDR3 region is CASSPTGMSNEKLFF. The DNA for the CDR3 is TGTGCCAGCAGCCCTACAGGGATGAGCAATGAAAAACTGTTTTTT.

The chain recombines TRBV11-2 with TRBJ1-6; D gene uncertain. Between the trimmed V and J ends, which lost 1 base and 5 bases, there was a span of 9 bases. CDR3 length: 15 amino acids. From germline, CDR1 is SGHAT and CDR2 FQNNGV. CDR3 sequence reads: CASSLATVNNSPLHF. The CDR3 DNA reads as TGTGCCAGCAGCTTAGCTACAGTAAATAATTCACCCCTCCACTTT.

The V and J genes are TRBV3-1 (or the pseudogene TRBV3-2) and TRBJ1-1, with TRBD1 identical over 9 bases. The V gene end was trimmed by 3 bases and the J gene end by 1 base; junction bases not matched to a gene: 0. CDR3 size: 14 residues. In germline, CDR1 is LGHDT, CDR2 YNNKEL (reference sequence). In nucleotides, the CDR3 is TGTGCCAGCAGCCAGACAGGGGGGAACACTGAAGCTTTCTTT. This translates into CASSQTGGNTEAFF.

The chain carries TRBV6-2 or TRBV6-3 and TRBJ1-2, with 7 positions matching TRBD1. This CDR3 region has 15 residues. CDR1 and CDR2 (germline): MNHEY, SVGEGT. The J segment lost 2 bases and the V segment lost 4 bases, leaving 7 bases of the junction unmatched. CDR3 nucleotides: TGTGCCAGCAGTTTGCCGAGGACAGGCAACTATGGCTACACCTTC. It is translated as CASSLPRTGNYGYTF.

This chain links TRBV14 with TRBJ2-7, with TRBD1 matching over 9 bases. The ends lost 4 bases at V and 4 bases at J; junction bases unmatched: 11. Germline CDR1 is SGHDN and CDR2 is FVKESK. The CDR3 is 16 residues long. The CDR3 DNA sequence: TGTGCCAGCAGCCGGAGCCTGGGACAGGGATCTTACGAGCAGTACTTC. Translated, it gives CASSRSLGQGSYEQYF.

The V call is TRBV18, the J call TRBJ2-7; the match to TRBD2 covers 11 bases. This CDR3 comprises 14 residues. With V trimmed by 2 bases and J by 5 bases, 2 bases remained unmatched. CDR1 KGHSH and CDR2 LQKENI come from the germline V gene. The CDR3: CASSPGSGRDEQYF. The CDR3 region has the DNA TGTGCCAGCTCACCAGGTAGCGGGAGGGACGAGCAGTACTTC.

This clone is a singleton in its sample. The chain couples TRBV28 to TRBJ1-6, with D unclear. Germline loops: CDR1 MDHEN, CDR2 SYDVKM. CDR3 length: 13 residues. Trimming stripped 3 bases from V and 8 bases from J, with 8 bases between. The CDR3 spells CASSFPSDSPLHF. CDR3 DNA sequence: TGTGCCAGCAGTTTTCCGTCGGATTCACCCCTCCACTTT.

The rearrangement joins TRBV2 to TRBJ1-2; TRBD1 is a possible D gene (5 bases). The germline CDR1 and CDR2 sequences are SNHLY and FYNNEI. V lost 9 bases, J lost 4 bases, and 18 bases lay in between. There are 14 residues in the CDR3. The CDR3 here is CASTGAQYLYGYTF. The CDR3 nucleotides read TGTGCCAGTACAGGAGCCCAGTACCTCTATGGCTACACCTTC. Complete variable domain (other parts from reference TRBV2 and TRBJ1-2): EPEVTQTPSHQVTQMGQEVILRCVPISNHLYFYWYRQILGQKVEFLVSFYNNEISEKSEIFDDQFSVERPDGSNFTLKIRSTKLEDSAMYFCASTGAQYLYGYTFGSGTRLTVV.

The chain recombines TRBV30 with TRBJ1-2, with D unresolved. Trimming left V 5 bases short and J 7 bases short, with 8 bases between. This CDR3 is built from 10 residues. The germline gives CDR1 GTSNPN, CDR2 SVGIG (reference sequence). In DNA form, the CDR3 reads TGTGCCTGGTATAGTAGTGGCTACACCTTC. Its translation: CAWYSSGYTF.

The chain links TRBV28 to TRBJ2-1; perhaps TRBD2 as D (5 bases). The CDR3 has 16 amino acids. Between the trimmed V and J ends, which lost 2 bases and 0 bases, there was a span of 11 bases. The germline V gene has CDR1 MDHEN and CDR2 SYDVKM. CDR3 sequence: CASSLRGRLSYNEQFF. For the CDR3, the DNA is TGTGCCAGCAGTTTACGTGGGAGACTCTCCTACAATGAGCAGTTCTTC.

V gene TRBV9 combines with J gene TRBJ1-3, with 7 bases that match TRBD1. Losses at the gene ends were 0 bases for V and 4 bases for J; bases not matched to a gene: 7. Germline V gives CDR1 SGDLS, CDR2 YYNGEE. This CDR3 is built from 16 residues. The CDR3 is CASSVDKGAYGNTIYF. DNA of the CDR3: TGTGCCAGCAGCGTAGACAAGGGGGCTTACGGAAACACCATATATTTT.